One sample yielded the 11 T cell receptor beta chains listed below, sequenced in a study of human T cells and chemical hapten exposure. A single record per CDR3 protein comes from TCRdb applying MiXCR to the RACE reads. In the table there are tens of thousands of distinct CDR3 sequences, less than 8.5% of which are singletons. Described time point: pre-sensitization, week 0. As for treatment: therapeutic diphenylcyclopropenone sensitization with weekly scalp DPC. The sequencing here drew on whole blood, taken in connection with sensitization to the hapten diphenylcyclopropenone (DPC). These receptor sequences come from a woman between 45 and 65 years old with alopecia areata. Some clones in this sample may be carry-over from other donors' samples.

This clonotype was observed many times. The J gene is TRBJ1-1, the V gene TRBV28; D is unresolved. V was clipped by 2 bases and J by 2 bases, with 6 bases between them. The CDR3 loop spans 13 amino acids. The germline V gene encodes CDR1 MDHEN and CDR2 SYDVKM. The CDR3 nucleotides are TGTGCCAGCAGTTTAGTGTCCAACACTGAAGCTTTCTTT. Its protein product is CASSLVSNTEAFF.

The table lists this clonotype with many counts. This CDR3 reads CSAPRTSSYEQYF. The CDR3 nucleotides are TGCAGTGCTCCTCGGACGTCATCCTACGAGCAGTACTTC. The chain combines TRBV20-1 with TRBJ2-7; D is uncertain. The V end lost 5 bases, the J end lost 1 base, and 12 bases lay between the germline ends. Germline lookup yields CDR1 DFQATT and CDR2 SNEGSKA (reference sequence). The CDR3 runs 13 residues.

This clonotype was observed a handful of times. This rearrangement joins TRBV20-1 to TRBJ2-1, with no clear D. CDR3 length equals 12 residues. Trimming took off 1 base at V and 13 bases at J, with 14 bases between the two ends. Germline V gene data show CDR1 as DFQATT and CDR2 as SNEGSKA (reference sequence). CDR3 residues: CSARGAVDIQFF. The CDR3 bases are TGCAGTGCTAGAGGGGCCGTAGATATTCAGTTCTTC.

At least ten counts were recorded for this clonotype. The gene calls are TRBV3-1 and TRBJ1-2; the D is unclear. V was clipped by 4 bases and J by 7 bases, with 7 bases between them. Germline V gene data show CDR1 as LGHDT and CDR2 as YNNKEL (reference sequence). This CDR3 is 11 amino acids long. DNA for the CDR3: TGTGCCAGCAGCCTGGGTGGTGGCTACACCTTC. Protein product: CASSLGGGYTF. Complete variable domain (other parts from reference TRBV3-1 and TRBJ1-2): DTAVSQTPKYLVTQMGNDKSIKCEQNLGHDTMYWYKQDSKKFLKIMFSYNNKELIINETVPNRFSPKSPDKAHLNLHINSLELGDSAVYFCASSLGGGYTFGSGTRLTVV.

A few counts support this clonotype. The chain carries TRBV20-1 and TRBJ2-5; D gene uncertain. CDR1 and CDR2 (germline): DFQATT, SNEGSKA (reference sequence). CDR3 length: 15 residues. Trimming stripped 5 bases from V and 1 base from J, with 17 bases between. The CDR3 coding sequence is TGCAGTGCTTTGCCTATCGGACGTCTCCAAGAGACCCAGTACTTC. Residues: CSALPIGRLQETQYF.

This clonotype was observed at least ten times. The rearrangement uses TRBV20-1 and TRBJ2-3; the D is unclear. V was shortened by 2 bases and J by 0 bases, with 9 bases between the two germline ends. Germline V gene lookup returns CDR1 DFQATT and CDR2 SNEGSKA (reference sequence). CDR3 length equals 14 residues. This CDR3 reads CSARLARSTDTQYF. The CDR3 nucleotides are TGCAGTGCTAGATTGGCCCGAAGCACAGATACGCAGTATTTT.

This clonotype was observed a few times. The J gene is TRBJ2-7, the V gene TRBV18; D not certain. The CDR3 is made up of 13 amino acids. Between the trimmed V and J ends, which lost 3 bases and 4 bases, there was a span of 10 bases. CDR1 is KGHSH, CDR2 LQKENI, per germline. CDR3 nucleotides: TGTGCCAGCTCACCCAAGCCCATTTACGAGCAGTACTTC. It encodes CASSPKPIYEQYF.

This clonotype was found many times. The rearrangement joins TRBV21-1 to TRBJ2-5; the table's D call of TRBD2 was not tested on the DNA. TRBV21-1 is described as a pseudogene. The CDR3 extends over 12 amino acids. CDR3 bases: TGTGCCAGCAGGACCCTCCGAGAGACCCAGTACTTC. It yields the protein CASRTLRETQYF.

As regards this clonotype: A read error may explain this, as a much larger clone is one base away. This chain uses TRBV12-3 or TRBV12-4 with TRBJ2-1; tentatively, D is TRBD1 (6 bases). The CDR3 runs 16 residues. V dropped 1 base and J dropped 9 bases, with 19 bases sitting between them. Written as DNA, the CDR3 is TGTGCCAGCAGTTTAGTTGGACAGTTAATTCACAGTGAGCAGTTCTTC. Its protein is CASSLVGQLIHSEQFF.

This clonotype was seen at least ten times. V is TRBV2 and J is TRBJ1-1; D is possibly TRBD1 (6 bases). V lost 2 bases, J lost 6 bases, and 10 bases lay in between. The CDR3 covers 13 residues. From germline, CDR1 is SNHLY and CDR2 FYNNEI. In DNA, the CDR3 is TGTGCCAGCAGTGAATCAGGGGCGGCTGAAGCTTTCTTT. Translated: CASSESGAAEAFF.

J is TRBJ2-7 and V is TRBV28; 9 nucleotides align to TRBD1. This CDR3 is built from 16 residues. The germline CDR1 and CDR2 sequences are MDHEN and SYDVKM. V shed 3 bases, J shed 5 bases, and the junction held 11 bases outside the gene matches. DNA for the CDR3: TGTGCCAGCAGTTTGCGCGGGACAGGGCGCCTCGACGAGCAGTACTTC. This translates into CASSLRGTGRLDEQYF.